Listed here are 15 T cell receptor beta chains from one sample, sequenced in a study of tumor-infiltrating lymphocytes in primary liver carcinoma. Starting material of about 480 ng total RNA yielded TCR beta cDNA via a constant-region primer. Three nested multiplex PCR rounds, a slightly modified ARM-PCR method, built the TCR beta libraries. Use of TRBV1-TRBV30 forward primers with a C-beta reverse primer characterized the first two PCR rounds, which lasted about 10 cycles each. Each CDR3 protein is one row after TCRdb ran MiXCR on the multiplex PCR reads. The data hold about 120,000 distinct CDR3 sequences, with around two thirds observed a single time. From unsorted bulk tissue weighing roughly 17-31 mg, DNA and RNA were co-extracted. Source material: liver tumor tissue from sampling region 1. Subset given: tumor region T1, superior pole. These receptors originate from a woman in her sixties with primary liver carcinoma and hepatitis B virus infection.

A word on this clonotype: One end of the junction does not line up with germline, which may come from a read error. V and J are TRBV5-6 and TRBJ2-5; D call uncertain. Germline-derived CDR1 and CDR2 are SGHDT and YYEEEE. The CDR3 length is 13 residues. The CDR3 nucleotides read TGTGCCAGCAGCTTCTGGTTTCAAGAGACCAAGTACTTC. This gives the protein CASSFWFQETKYF.

In this sample, this clonotype turned up a few times. The chain recombines TRBV5-6 with TRBJ2-3; possibly TRBD1 for D (5 bases). Trimming stripped 2 bases from V and 8 bases from J, with 15 bases between. The CDR3 runs to 14 residues. The germline V gene has CDR1 SGHDT and CDR2 YYEEEE. In DNA form, the CDR3 reads TGTGCCAGCAGCTTTCGGTTTGGGGCAGGTACGCAGTATTTT. Encoded protein: CASSFRFGAGTQYF. The full variable domain, its missing parts supplied by reference TRBV5-6 and TRBJ2-3, is DAGVTQSPTHLIKTRGQQVTLRCSPKSGHDTVSWYQQALGQGPQFIFQYYEEEERQRGNFPDRFSGHQFPNYSSELNVNALLLGDSALYLCASSFRFGAGTQYFGPGTRLTVL.

For this clonotype: Germline is not matched at one junction end, which may reflect a read error. The V and J genes are TRBV6-5 and TRBJ2-1; no clear D. Germline-derived CDR1 and CDR2 are MNHEY and SVGAGI. CDR3 length equals 14 residues. The CDR3 reads CASSMGGLYNEQFF. In nucleotides, the CDR3 is TGTGCCAGCAGTATGGGTGGGCTATATAATGAGCAATTCTTC.

This clonotype appeared a single time. Compared with germline, one end of the junction differs, possibly owing to a read error. The chain couples TRBV11-3 to TRBJ2-1; D is perhaps TRBD1 (5 bases). The CDR3 contains 14 residues. CDR1 and CDR2 from the germline V gene are SGHNT and YENEEA. CDR3 amino acids: CDSRPPRAYNEQFF. The CDR3 nucleotides read TGTGACAGCAGGCCTCCCAGGGCCTATAATGAGCAGTTCTTC. The full variable domain, its missing parts supplied by reference TRBV11-3 and TRBJ2-1, is EAGVVQSPRYKIIEKKQPVAFWCNPISGHNTLYWYLQNLGQGPELLIRYENEEAVDDSQLPKDRFSAERLKGVDSTLKIQPAELGDSAVYLCDSRPPRAYNEQFFGPGTRLTVL.

V and J are TRBV20-1 and TRBJ2-3, with a weak D call TRBD2 (5 bases). The CDR3 is 13 amino acids. The germline CDR1 and CDR2 sequences are DFQATT and SNEGSKA (reference sequence). The chain's CDR3 is CNAQNSGTDTQYF. As DNA, the CDR3 is TGCAATGCGCAGAATAGCGGCACAGATACGCAGTATTTT.

A remark on this clonotype: Since a much larger clone is just one base distant, this may be a read error. CDR3: CASSVGGSRGREQNF. The CDR3 DNA sequence: TGTGCCAGCAGTGTGGGTGGCAGCCGGGGTCGGGAGCAGAACTTC. This chain uses TRBV28 with TRBJ2-7; a weak D match, TRBD2 (6 bases). The CDR3 has 15 residues. Germline assignment: CDR1 MDHEN and CDR2 SYDVKM.

The chain combines TRBV24-1 with TRBJ2-5, with TRBD2 matching 9 bases. V was pared by 3 bases and J by 1 base, with 11 bases of the junction left unmatched. The CDR3 runs 18 residues. CDR1 is KGHDR and CDR2 is SFDVKD in the germline V gene. CDR3 bases: TGTGCCACCAGTGATAATCGGGTGCGGGAGGGCCCCCAAGAGACCCAGTACTTC. Protein sequence: CATSDNRVREGPQETQYF.

This clonotype was detected only once. With a much larger clone just one base away, this may be a read error. The chain combines TRBV10-3 with TRBJ2-1; possibly TRBD1 or TRBD2 for D (6 bases each). The end of the DNA aligns better with TRBJ2-7, so the J call may be wrong. Germline CDR1 is ENHRY and CDR2 is SYGVKD. The CDR3 spans 12 residues. The CDR3 DNA reads as TGTGCCATCAGTGGTGGGGGGCATGAGCAGTACTTC. This sequence encodes CAISGGGHEQYF.

The J gene is TRBJ1-2, the V gene TRBV5-6; weak D call: TRBD1 (6 bases). The germline V gene encodes CDR1 SGHDT and CDR2 YYEEEE. This CDR3 has 15 amino acids. With 7 bases removed from V and 8 bases from J, the gap between germline ends came to 24 bases. The CDR3 DNA reads TGTGCCAGCTGCCTCGTGGGCAGGGGAGCGGAGGGCTACACCTTC. Protein product: CASCLVGRGAEGYTF.

V and J are TRBV11-3 and TRBJ2-7; a possible D gene is TRBD2 (7 bases). This CDR3 has 15 residues. Trimming took off 7 bases at V and 3 bases at J, with 19 bases between the two ends. The germline V gene encodes CDR1 SGHNT and CDR2 YENEEA. CDR3 sequence: CASTPGTGGDYEQYF. The DNA for the CDR3 is TGTGCCAGCACCCCCGGGACGGGGGGCGACTACGAGCAGTACTTC.

In this sample, this clonotype turned up a few times. The chain employs TRBV5-1 and TRBJ1-2; 8 bases align to TRBD1. J gave up 4 bases and V 2 bases, and 7 bases lay outside the gene matches. The V gene's germline CDR1 is SGHRS and CDR2 YFSETQ. This CDR3 has 15 amino acids. This chain's CDR3 is CASSFRTGTVYGYTF. The DNA for the CDR3 is TGCGCCAGCAGCTTCCGGACAGGGACGGTCTATGGCTACACCTTC.

As to this clonotype: A read error may explain this, as a much larger clone is one base away. Because it lacks the conserved phenylalanine or tryptophan at the end, this CDR3 is likely a read error. The chain carries TRBV6-5 and TRBJ2-5; 10 nucleotides agree with TRBD1. V gave up 6 bases and J gave up 2 bases; unmatched junction bases: 9. Germline CDR1 reads MNHEY; CDR2 reads SVGAGI. The CDR3 covers 16 residues. CDR3 protein: CASRNRDRGKQETQYY. In nucleotides, the CDR3 is TGTGCCAGCAGAAACCGGGACAGGGGTAAACAAGAGACCCAGTACTAC.

Many counts were recorded for this clonotype. The chain has TRBV7-9 and TRBJ2-7, with TRBD2 identical over 7 bases. Germline V CDR1 and CDR2: SEHNR, FQNEAQ (reference sequence). This CDR3 region has 13 residues. The V gene end was trimmed by 2 bases and the J gene end by 4 bases; junction bases not matched to a gene: 2. The CDR3 loop reads CASSLPSGYEQYF. The CDR3 nucleotides read TGTGCCAGCAGCTTACCTAGCGGTTACGAGCAGTACTTC.

Comments on this clonotype: It is likely a read error, because the conserved phenylalanine at the end of the CDR3 is missing. The chain is built from TRBV7-8 and TRBJ2-7, with a tentative D call TRBD2 (5 bases). Germline lookup yields CDR1 SGHVS and CDR2 FQNEAQ. Deletions cut 1 base from V and 5 bases from J, with 12 bases between. This CDR3 region has 14 residues. This CDR3 reads CASSLVLLDHEQYL. CDR3 nucleotides: TGTGCCAGCAGCTTAGTATTACTAGATCACGAGCAGTACCTC.

The chain carries TRBV30 and TRBJ1-5; tentatively, D is TRBD1 (6 bases). V lost 3 bases and J 3 bases, leaving 18 bases between the germline ends. Germline CDR1 GTSNPN, CDR2 SVGIG (reference sequence). The CDR3 runs to 16 residues. The CDR3 bases are TGTGCCTGGAGCCTCGGGGGGGGCGCGTACAATCAGCCCCAGCATTTT. Translated: CAWSLGGGAYNQPQHF.